These 32 T cell receptor beta chains came from one sample sequenced in a study of blood T cell repertoires in COVID-19. TCRdb keeps only in-frame clones here, not all; method: immunoSEQ multiplex PCR. The sample carries about 100,000 clones, around four fifths recorded once. Sequencing was done on a sample of peripheral blood. Source of these receptors: a man aged 50-60 years with active or convalescent COVID-19.

The chain recombines TRBV15 with TRBJ2-1; 11 bases are a match to TRBD2. The CDR3 runs 16 residues. V gave up 1 base and J gave up 4 bases; unmatched junction bases: 3. From germline, CDR1 is LNHNV and CDR2 YYDKDF (reference sequence). As DNA, the CDR3 is TGTGCCACCAGCAGAGCGGGACTAGCGGAATACAATGAGCAGTTCTTC. This encodes CATSRAGLAEYNEQFF.

The J gene is TRBJ2-2, the V gene TRBV5-1, with a possible D match to TRBD2 (6 bases). Trimming shortened V by 2 bases and J by 10 bases, and 21 bases separated the two germline ends. In germline, CDR1 is SGHRS, CDR2 YFSETQ. The CDR3 covers 16 residues. CDR3 DNA: TGCGCCAGCAGCTTACTCACTCGGGACTCCGGGAAGGAGCTGTTTTTT. The encoded protein is CASSLLTRDSGKELFF.

The gene calls are TRBV24-1 and TRBJ2-1; 7 bases match TRBD2. Germline values: CDR1 KGHDR, CDR2 SFDVKD. Losses at the gene ends were 9 bases for V and 6 bases for J; bases not matched to a gene: 13. CDR3 length: 15 residues. The CDR3 is CATGASAGVSNEQFF. The CDR3 DNA reads TGTGCCACCGGGGCCTCGGCGGGGGTATCCAATGAGCAGTTCTTC.

V usage is TRBV30 and J usage is TRBJ2-4; weak D call: TRBD2 (7 bases). The ends were cut back, 0 bases at V and 8 bases at J, with 17 bases in the middle. The CDR3 is made up of 15 amino acids. Germline V gene sequence: CDR1 GTSNPN, CDR2 SVGIG (reference sequence). The CDR3 sequence: CAWSVRGARGDIQYF. The CDR3 DNA reads as TGTGCCTGGAGTGTACGGGGGGCCCGTGGGGACATTCAGTACTTC.

This chain uses TRBV19 with TRBJ2-3, with TRBD1 as a possible D gene (5 bases). Trimming removed 0 bases from V and 6 bases from J, with 13 bases in between. Germline V CDR1 and CDR2: LNHDA, SQIVND (reference sequence). This CDR3 spans 15 amino acids. The CDR3 nucleotides read TGTGCCAGTAGTATAGACCTTTCGACAGCTGATACGCAGTATTTT. Its protein product is CASSIDLSTADTQYF.

The chain employs TRBV4-1 and TRBJ2-5, with 11 positions matching TRBD1. The CDR3 contains 14 residues. Germline CDR1 is MGHRA and CDR2 is YSYEKL. Trimming removed 4 bases from V and 5 bases from J; junction bases left unmatched: 3. The CDR3 is CASSPGQGGETQYF. Written as DNA, the CDR3 is TGCGCCAGCAGCCCGGGACAGGGGGGGGAGACCCAGTACTTC.

There are a few counts of this clone. This chain uses TRBV27 with TRBJ1-2, with D uncertain. Looked up from germline, CDR1 is MNHEY and CDR2 is SMNVEV (reference sequence). This CDR3 is 13 amino acids long. Trimming shortened V by 2 bases and J by 5 bases, and 9 bases separated the two germline ends. The CDR3 spells CASSLREEYGYTF. CDR3 bases: TGTGCCAGCAGTTTACGGGAGGAGTATGGCTACACCTTC.

The chain is built from TRBV10-3 and TRBJ2-7, with D possibly being TRBD1 (6 bases). This CDR3 comprises 13 residues. V was clipped by 6 bases and J by 0 bases, with 9 bases between them. Looked up from germline, CDR1 is ENHRY and CDR2 is SYGVKD. The CDR3 loop reads CAIRLDSSYEQYF. The CDR3, as DNA: TGTGCCATCAGGCTGGACAGCTCCTACGAGCAGTACTTC.

This clone appeared a few times. V is TRBV6-4 and J is TRBJ1-1, with D perhaps TRBD1 (6 bases). The CDR3 has 13 amino acids. V shed 6 bases and J shed 1 base, with 9 bases lying between them. Germline-derived CDR1 and CDR2 are MRHNA and SNTAGT. CDR3 sequence (DNA): TGTGCCAGCAGAGAACAGGGGAACACTGAAGCTTTCTTT. Protein sequence: CASREQGNTEAFF.

The chain combines TRBV29-1 with TRBJ1-5; D unresolved. The germline V and J ends were trimmed by 0 bases and 3 bases, with 12 bases remaining between them. From germline, CDR1 is SQVTM and CDR2 ANQGSEA. The CDR3 extends over 15 amino acids. CDR3 residues: CSVEDGSGPNQPQHF. The CDR3 DNA sequence: TGCAGCGTTGAAGATGGGTCAGGCCCCAATCAGCCCCAGCATTTT.

The chain combines TRBV30 with TRBJ2-1, with 9 bases fitting TRBD2. V trimming: 2 bases; J trimming: 8 bases; junction bases outside the gene matches: 10. CDR1 is GTSNPN and CDR2 is SVGIG in the germline V gene (reference sequence). CDR3 length: 15 amino acids. CDR3 DNA sequence: TGTGCCTGGAGTACCCTTAGTAGCGGGAGTGATGAGCAGTTCTTC. This gives the protein CAWSTLSSGSDEQFF.

This clone was counted between two and nine times. At one end the junction does not follow the germline gene, possibly because of a read error. The V call is TRBV5-4, the J call TRBJ1-1; 9 bases line up with TRBD1. The CDR3 is 14 residues long. The germline gives CDR1 SGHNT, CDR2 YYREEE (reference sequence). The CDR3 DNA follows: TGTGCCAGCAGCTTGGGGGACAGGGCCACTGGAGCTTTCTTT. Translating gives CASSLGDRATGAFF.

The rearrangement joins TRBV21-1 to TRBJ1-2. TRBV21-1 is designated a pseudogene. CDR3 length equals 13 residues. The CDR3 region has the DNA TGTGCCAGCAGCAAACCAGGAGGGTTTGGCTACACCTTC. Its protein product is CASSKPGGFGYTF.

This chain links TRBV6-1 with TRBJ2-2; 12 bases match TRBD2. CDR1 and CDR2 from the germline V gene are MNHNS and SASEGT. V shed 4 bases and J 2 bases; nucleotides not matched to a gene: 5. The CDR3 spans 17 residues. Written as DNA, the CDR3 is TGTGCCAGCAGTGTTCTAGCGGGAGGGGGAAACACCGGGGAGCTGTTTTTT. Amino acid sequence: CASSVLAGGGNTGELFF.

The gene calls are TRBV19 and TRBJ2-2; 9 nucleotides match TRBD1. The CDR3 length is 14 residues. V was pared by 4 bases and J by 4 bases, with 1 base of the junction left unmatched. Germline-derived CDR1 and CDR2 are LNHDA and SQIVND (reference sequence). CDR3 sequence (DNA): TGTGCCAGTAGTAAGGGACAGGGCACCGGGGAGCTGTTTTTT. It codes for CASSKGQGTGELFF.

V is TRBV7-2 and J is TRBJ2-7, with 7 nucleotides matching TRBD2. CDR3 length equals 16 residues. V shed 1 base and J 3 bases; nucleotides not matched to a gene: 9. Germline lookup yields CDR1 SGHTA and CDR2 FQGNSA. The CDR3 loop is CASSLGADGRSYEQYF. In DNA form, the CDR3 reads TGTGCCAGCAGCTTAGGGGCGGACGGGAGGAGCTACGAGCAGTACTTC.

The chain joins TRBV2 to TRBJ2-7, with 11 bases that match TRBD2. V trimming: 6 bases; J trimming: 3 bases; junction bases outside the gene matches: 4. The V gene's germline CDR1 is SNHLY and CDR2 FYNNEI. CDR3 length: 14 residues. CDR3 in amino acids: CASRELAGDYEQYF. CDR3 bases: TGTGCCAGCAGGGAACTAGCGGGAGACTACGAGCAGTACTTC.

The chain has TRBV5-1 and TRBJ2-7; possible D gene TRBD1, 6 bases. The CDR3 has 14 residues. CDR1 and CDR2 from the germline V gene are SGHRS and YFSETQ. V lost 4 bases, J lost 2 bases, and 13 bases lay in between. CDR3 sequence reads: CASSLRQETYEQYF. The CDR3 bases are TGCGCCAGCAGCCTGAGACAGGAGACCTACGAGCAGTACTTC.

The V and J genes are TRBV28 and TRBJ2-1, with D possibly TRBD2 on 6 matching bases. V was clipped by 4 bases and J by 6 bases, with 10 bases between them. The CDR3 sequence is 13 residues long. In germline, CDR1 is MDHEN, CDR2 SYDVKM. The CDR3 spells CASSSRDSNEQFF. The DNA of the CDR3 is TGTGCCAGCAGTTCCCGGGACTCCAATGAGCAGTTCTTC.

The chain is built from TRBV11-3 and TRBJ2-1, with TRBD2 matching 9 bases. The CDR3 runs 16 residues. CDR1 SGHNT and CDR2 YENEEA come from the germline V gene. V gave up 1 base and J gave up 9 bases; unmatched junction bases: 10. The CDR3 sequence is CASSLGLGLAFGEQFF. CDR3 bases: TGTGCCAGCAGCTTAGGCTTGGGACTAGCATTTGGTGAGCAGTTCTTC.

J is TRBJ2-6 and V is TRBV7-6, with 12 bases aligning to TRBD2. This CDR3 spans 18 amino acids. From germline, CDR1 is SGHVS and CDR2 FNYEAQ. With V trimmed by 5 bases and J by 1 base, 6 bases remained unmatched. The CDR3 DNA is TGTGCCAGCAGCCAGACTAGCGGGAGAAGGTCTGGGGCCAACGTCCTGACTTTC. Translated, it gives CASSQTSGRRSGANVLTF.

The chain combines TRBV5-1 with TRBJ2-2; 9 bases fit TRBD2. V shed 7 bases and J 4 bases; nucleotides not matched to a gene: 8. The CDR3 sequence is 15 residues long. CDR1 and CDR2 (germline): SGHRS, YFSETQ. The CDR3 loop reads CASQYGLASTGELFF. In DNA form, the CDR3 reads TGCGCCAGCCAATACGGACTAGCGAGCACCGGGGAGCTGTTTTTT.

The rearrangement joins TRBV12-5 to TRBJ2-3, with 7 bases that match TRBD2. This CDR3 comprises 13 residues. Germline V lookup: CDR1 LGHNT, CDR2 FRNRAP. V was pared by 8 bases and J by 1 base, with 3 bases of the junction left unmatched. This CDR3 is CASSRERTDTQYF. The CDR3 DNA sequence: TGTGCTAGTTCGCGGGAGCGCACAGATACGCAGTATTTT.

The chain couples TRBV5-8 to TRBJ2-1; 10 bases match TRBD2. Germline lookup yields CDR1 SGHTS and CDR2 YDEGEE. The V gene end was trimmed by 5 bases and the J gene end by 7 bases; junction bases not matched to a gene: 6. The CDR3 has 14 amino acids. The CDR3 reads CASRGTSARNEQFF. The CDR3 DNA reads as TGTGCCAGCAGGGGGACTAGCGCCCGGAATGAGCAGTTCTTC.

The CDR3 is CASSLLGVNQPQHF. CDR3 nucleotides: TGTGCCAGCAGTTTACTGGGAGTCAATCAGCCCCAGCATTTT. The chain combines TRBV27 with TRBJ1-5, with D hard to call. CDR3 size: 14 residues. The germline V gene has CDR1 MNHEY and CDR2 SMNVEV (reference sequence). The V and J ends lost 2 bases and 3 bases respectively, with 8 bases between them.

The J gene is TRBJ1-4, the V gene TRBV27; D is perhaps TRBD1 (6 bases). The ends were cut back, 5 bases at V and 5 bases at J, with 12 bases in the middle. The germline V gene encodes CDR1 MNHEY and CDR2 SMNVEV (reference sequence). This CDR3 has 14 residues. Written as DNA, the CDR3 is TGTGCCAGCAGTACCACCGACAGGAATGAAAAACTGTTTTTT. This gives the protein CASSTTDRNEKLFF.

The V gene is TRBV19, the J gene TRBJ1-4; weak D call: TRBD1 (5 bases). CDR1 and CDR2 from the germline V gene are LNHDA and SQIVND (reference sequence). CDR3 length: 14 amino acids. V lost 4 bases to trimming and J lost 0 bases, with 6 bases between them. This CDR3 reads CASSRQSTNEKLFF. In DNA form, the CDR3 reads TGTGCCAGTAGTAGACAGTCAACTAATGAAAAACTGTTTTTT.

This sequence joins TRBV2 and TRBJ1-6; D not certain. V was pared by 4 bases and J by 3 bases, with 13 bases between. This CDR3 has 16 residues. Germline-derived CDR1 and CDR2 are SNHLY and FYNNEI. The CDR3 nucleotides read TGTGCCAGCAGTGTTCGCCAGTCAAACTATAATTCACCCCTCCACTTT. It codes for CASSVRQSNYNSPLHF. The whole variable domain, filled in from reference TRBV2 and TRBJ1-6, reads EPEVTQTPSHQVTQMGQEVILRCVPISNHLYFYWYRQILGQKVEFLVSFYNNEISEKSEIFDDQFSVERPDGSNFTLKIRSTKLEDSAMYFCASSVRQSNYNSPLHFGNGTRLTVT.

This clone came up a few times. The CDR3 DNA reads TGTGCCAGCAGCCAATCCAGGGGGCTTAATGGCGGGTCCTACGAGCAGTACTTC. This gives the protein CASSQSRGLNGGSYEQYF. V gene TRBV7-9 combines with J gene TRBJ2-7, with TRBD1 matching 8 bases. The germline V gene has CDR1 SEHNR and CDR2 FQNEAQ (reference sequence). V dropped 5 bases and J dropped 1; count of bases not matched to a gene: 16. CDR3 length: 18 residues.

In its sample, this clone was seen a few times. The chain is built from TRBV9 and TRBJ2-1; D call uncertain. Germline V gene lookup returns CDR1 SGDLS and CDR2 YYNGEE. This CDR3 comprises 13 residues. Trimming took off 0 bases at V and 9 bases at J, with 10 bases between the two ends. The CDR3 spells CASSVGLLGEQFF. CDR3 nucleotide sequence: TGTGCCAGCAGCGTAGGACTCTTGGGTGAGCAGTTCTTC.

This clone was counted between two and nine times. The chain is built from TRBV3-1 (or the pseudogene TRBV3-2) and TRBJ2-3; D not resolved. Germline assignment: CDR1 LGHDT and CDR2 YNNKEL (reference sequence). V was pared by 3 bases and J by 6 bases, with 13 bases between. CDR3 length equals 14 residues. CDR3 in DNA: TGTGCCAGCAGCCACGGGTCCATTCGTGATACGCAGTATTTT. This sequence encodes CASSHGSIRDTQYF.

The chain joins TRBV12-3 or TRBV12-4 to TRBJ1-4; TRBD1 is a possible D gene (6 bases). This CDR3 comprises 13 residues. Between the trimmed V and J ends, which lost 5 bases and 5 bases, there was a span of 9 bases. CDR3 residues: CASSLGQNEKLFF. DNA of the CDR3: TGTGCCAGCAGTCTCGGACAGAATGAAAAACTGTTTTTT.